Following are 9 T cell receptor beta chains from one sample sequenced in a study of T cell responses to AZD1222 COVID-19 vaccine. Clones were sequenced by immunoSEQ multiplex PCR, and TCRdb holds only the in-frame ones, with some missing. Of tens of thousands of clones in the sample, about nine tenths were seen once. This specimen was peripheral blood, taken 28 days after the second AZD1222 dose. These receptors were collected from an adult who received the AZD1222 COVID-19 vaccine.

The chain has TRBV3-1 (or the pseudogene TRBV3-2) and TRBJ2-1; D is unresolved. The CDR3 spans 14 residues. The germline V gene encodes CDR1 LGHDT and CDR2 YNNKEL (reference sequence). Trimming stripped 5 bases from V and 0 bases from J, with 8 bases between. CDR3 region: CASSWSSSYNEQFF. CDR3 DNA: TGTGCCAGCAGCTGGTCTAGCTCCTACAATGAGCAGTTCTTC.

The chain is built from TRBV13 and TRBJ1-3; D gene uncertain. This CDR3 region has 15 residues. The V and J ends lost 6 bases and 2 bases respectively, with 14 bases between them. The germline V gene encodes CDR1 PRHDT and CDR2 FYEKMQ (reference sequence). The CDR3 is CASRPRLRAGNTIYF. CDR3 nucleotide sequence: TGTGCCAGCAGACCCAGACTTAGGGCTGGAAACACCATATATTTT.

This chain uses TRBV6-5 with TRBJ2-2; D possibly uses TRBD1 or TRBD2 (5 bases each). Per the germline V gene, CDR1 is MNHEY and CDR2 is SVGAGI. The CDR3 runs 14 residues. The V end was cut by 8 bases, the J end by 1 base, with 11 bases between. For the CDR3, the DNA is TGTGCCAGCCGCCATGGGGGGAACACCGGGGAGCTGTTTTTT. It yields the protein CASRHGGNTGELFF.

The V and J genes are TRBV30 and TRBJ2-3, with 10 bases fitting TRBD2. The junction had 5 bases not matched to a gene; V was cut back by 4 bases and J by 4 bases. The CDR3 extends over 14 amino acids. CDR1 is GTSNPN and CDR2 is SVGIG in the germline V gene (reference sequence). CDR3 nucleotides: TGTGCCTGGACCTCAGCGGGGGGGCCAGATACGCAGTATTTT. It specifies CAWTSAGGPDTQYF.

This sequence joins TRBV5-6 and TRBJ2-7; the match to TRBD1 covers 8 bases. With V trimmed by 4 bases and J by 5 bases, 8 bases remained unmatched. CDR1 and CDR2 (germline): SGHDT, YYEEEE. The CDR3 consists of 14 residues. CDR3 residues: CASSAWTGTDEQYF. CDR3 sequence (DNA): TGTGCCAGCAGCGCCTGGACAGGGACCGACGAGCAGTACTTC.

CDR3 sequence reads: CASTTRRGTQYF. The DNA for the CDR3 is TGTGCCAGCACCACCCGGCGGGGGACCCAGTACTTC. The chain recombines TRBV12-3 or TRBV12-4 with TRBJ2-5; possible D gene TRBD2, 6 bases. The CDR3 extends over 12 amino acids. V was trimmed by 7 bases and J by 7 bases, leaving 13 bases between them.

V and J are TRBV9 and TRBJ2-7; 8 nucleotides align to TRBD1. Per the germline V gene, CDR1 is SGDLS and CDR2 is YYNGEE. CDR3 length equals 14 residues. J lost 2 bases, V lost 0 bases, and 1 base had no gene match. CDR3 in DNA: TGTGCCAGCAGCGTAGGACAGGGGCCCTACGAGCAGTACTTC. Translated, it gives CASSVGQGPYEQYF.

The genes are TRBV7-2 and TRBJ1-5; D unresolved. The germline V gene encodes CDR1 SGHTA and CDR2 FQGNSA. V was pared by 0 bases and J by 2 bases, with 5 bases between. The CDR3 loop spans 14 amino acids. The CDR3 sequence is CASSLARGNQPQHF. DNA for the CDR3: TGTGCCAGCAGCTTAGCGCGGGGCAATCAGCCCCAGCATTTT.

V is TRBV3-1 (or the pseudogene TRBV3-2) and J is TRBJ2-7, with 7 bases matching TRBD1. The CDR3 has 17 amino acids. Per the germline V gene, CDR1 is LGHDT and CDR2 is YNNKEL (reference sequence). Losses at the gene ends were 0 bases for V and 4 bases for J; bases not matched to a gene: 12. CDR3 sequence reads: CASSQDKDRMSLYEQYF. CDR3 nucleotide sequence: TGTGCCAGCAGCCAAGATAAGGACAGGATGTCGTTGTACGAGCAGTACTTC.